The entry below describes one T cell receptor beta chain. Its specific antigen is unknown. The record has no base qualities; no much larger clone is one base away. This specimen comes from a study of blood T cell repertoires in COVID-19 (dated by TCRdb to the early 2020s). Some background on the complete study: The collaborator samples originated in the United States, Italy and Spain and spanned the acute and convalescent phases of COVID-19. The material from the prospective study consisted of cDNA or gDNA derived from T cells, B-cell-depleted T cells, or PBMCs. The repertoires were released in a freely available public database meant as a resource for research on the immune response to SARS-CoV-2. Subjects who had been exposed to COVID-19, were actively infected with it, or had recovered from it provided the deeply sampled blood TCRbeta repertoires that made up the dataset. HLA class I and class II types, where available, came from metadata supplied by the sample provider rather than from assay-based typing. Nearly every sample came with metadata listing a de-identified subject ID, COVID-19 status, age in years and sex. The samples were drawn from the first 160 participants of the ongoing ImmuneRACE study and from 1,254 subjects provided by 6 global collaborators.

The immunoSEQ Assay, a bias-controlled multiplex PCR, was used to amplify TCRbeta CDR3 regions from genomic DNA. Under the source paper's analysis protocol: The number of nucleated cells in each sample was estimated from the amplification of reference gene primers within the assay. To quantify the absolute abundance of each unique TCRbeta CDR3 rearrangement, sequence reads were collapsed and filtered. For each sample, productive Simpson clonality was calculated as the square root of Simpson's diversity index across productive rearrangements. The table was pulled from immuneACCESS by TCRdb, which kept in-frame rearrangements only. Such tables lose some clones; where checked, under half of the loss comes from unresolved V genes, and the rest has no known cause. V, J and clone size are taken as reported in that table, and D and trimming were inferred from the DNA itself. This sample is represented by approximately 290,000 clones; roughly 86% of them were singletons. More than 9.5% of the sample lies in the top ten.

In Seattle, one collaborating source enrolled patients while the infection was active and tracked those patients longitudinally over the course of disease. The collaborating institutions used their own protocols to collect whole blood in K2EDTA tubes. Collaborator samples were shipped for TCRbeta analysis as frozen whole blood, isolated PBMCs, or DNA extracted from either sample type. The CDR3 runs 15 amino acids, cysteine and phenylalanine included. Only CDR3 DNA remains: 45 bases, in frame from the first base. CDR1 and CDR2 are read off the germline V gene as MNHEY and SVGAGI. Trimming at the junction amounts to 7 bases on V and 0 bases on J, and the germline ends lie 13 bases apart. The research as a whole found: Clinical and demographic metadata were provided uncurated, with the amount varying by source and participant.

The sample was peripheral blood. This receptor was taken from a woman aged 25-40 years with COVID-19, enrolled during active disease. The V and J segments used are TRBV6-5 and TRBJ1-3; TRBD1 is possibly the D segment (5 matching bases). The DNA sequence is as follows: TGTGCCAGCAAGACACAGGTTAGCTCTGGAAACACCATATATTTT. This is translated as CASKTQVSSGNTIYF.